This is a list of T cell receptor beta chains from one sample in a study of early T cells in non-severe SARS-CoV-2 infection. TCRdb itself ran the 5' RACE reads through MiXCR, one entry per CDR3 protein. The sample consists of around 40,000 distinct CDR3 sequences, about 5.8% of them appearing once. The sample taken for sequencing was whole blood. Receptor source: an adult who was a healthcare worker with PCR-confirmed SARS-CoV-2 infection or an uninfected control (not recorded which). Both conserved end residues are part of each CDR3. Fields, in order: clone size, J gene, D gene, V gene, CDR3 DNA, CDR3 protein. The D gene is left open where the match is weak. Expanded clones get a size class; other rows say once, few or many, or leave the size out.

many TRBJ2-3 NA TRBV5-4 TGTGCCAGCAGCCAGGTGGAAGATACGCAGTATTTT CASSQVEDTQYF
medium-sized TRBJ1-2 NA TRBV12-3/TRBV12-4 TGTGCCAGCAGTTTCTCCGCAGGGAGACGAGCTAACTATGGCTACACCTTC CASSFSAGRRANYGYTF
few TRBJ2-1 TRBD2 TRBV10-1 TGCGCCAGCATCGAGTGCCCGACTAGCGGGAGGTCCCAAATCAATGAGCAGTTCTTC CASIECPTSGRSQINEQFF
many TRBJ2-7 NA TRBV9 TGTGCCAGCAGCGTAGAAGGGGGGTTAGCGGCCAGCTCCTACGAGCAGTACTTC CASSVEGGLAASSYEQYF
many TRBJ2-7 TRBD1 TRBV28 TGTGCCAGCATCTCCCCCGGGACAGGAGACTACGAGCAGTACTTC CASISPGTGDYEQYF
NA TRBJ2-6 NA TRBV27 TGTGCCAGCAGTCCCATCACTAGCATGGGGGCCAACGTCCTGACTTTC CASSPITSMGANVLTF
few TRBJ2-1 TRBD2 TRBV5-6 TGTGCCAGCAGCGTTCCGGGACTAGCGGAAGGGGGGAATGAGCAGTTCTTC CASSVPGLAEGGNEQFF
many TRBJ2-2 NA TRBV10-3 TGTGCCAGTTTCTTGGGCTTAGGAAAGAATACCGGGGAGCTGTTTTTT CASFLGLGKNTGELFF
few TRBJ2-7 NA TRBV4-3 TGCGCCAGCAGCCAAGAAGGCTTAGACGAGCAGTACTTC CASSQEGLDEQYF
many TRBJ1-6 NA TRBV7-2 TGTGCCAGCAGCTTAGTTGGGGGGTCAAATTCACCCCTCCACTTT CASSLVGGSNSPLHF
many TRBJ2-5 NA TRBV28 TGTGCCAGCAGTTCACCGGGGTACCAAGAGACCCAGTACTTC CASSSPGYQETQYF
many TRBJ2-2 NA TRBV25-1 TGTGCCAGCAGTGCAAGGGACACCGGGGAGCTGTTTTTT CASSARDTGELFF